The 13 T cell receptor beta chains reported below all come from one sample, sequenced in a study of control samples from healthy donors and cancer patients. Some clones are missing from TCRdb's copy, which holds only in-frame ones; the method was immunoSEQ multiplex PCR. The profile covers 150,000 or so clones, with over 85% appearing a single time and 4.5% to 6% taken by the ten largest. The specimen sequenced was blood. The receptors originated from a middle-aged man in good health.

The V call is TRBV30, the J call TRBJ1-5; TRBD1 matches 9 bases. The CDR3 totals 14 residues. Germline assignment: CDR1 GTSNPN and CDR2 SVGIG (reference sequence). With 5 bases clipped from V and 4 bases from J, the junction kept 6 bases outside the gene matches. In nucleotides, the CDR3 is TGTGCCTGGTCCGGGACAGGGTCGAATCAGCCCCAGCATTTT. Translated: CAWSGTGSNQPQHF.

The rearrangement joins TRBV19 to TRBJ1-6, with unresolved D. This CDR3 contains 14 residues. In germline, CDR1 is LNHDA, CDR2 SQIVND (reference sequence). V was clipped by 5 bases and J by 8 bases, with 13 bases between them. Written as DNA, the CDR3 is TGTGCCAGTAGTCACGGAGTCCCTCATTCACCCCTCCACTTT. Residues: CASSHGVPHSPLHF.

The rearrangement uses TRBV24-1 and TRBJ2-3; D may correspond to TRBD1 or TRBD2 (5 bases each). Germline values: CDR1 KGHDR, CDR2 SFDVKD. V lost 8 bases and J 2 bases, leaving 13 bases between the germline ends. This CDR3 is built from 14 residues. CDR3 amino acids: CATKGRWPTDTQYF. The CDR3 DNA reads TGTGCCACCAAGGGACGGTGGCCCACAGATACGCAGTATTTT.

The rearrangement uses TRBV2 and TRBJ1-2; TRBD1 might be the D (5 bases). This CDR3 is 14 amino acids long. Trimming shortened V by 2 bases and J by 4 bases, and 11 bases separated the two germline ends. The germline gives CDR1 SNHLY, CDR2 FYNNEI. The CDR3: CASSETERGYGYTF. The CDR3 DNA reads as TGTGCCAGCAGTGAAACGGAGAGGGGCTATGGCTACACCTTC.

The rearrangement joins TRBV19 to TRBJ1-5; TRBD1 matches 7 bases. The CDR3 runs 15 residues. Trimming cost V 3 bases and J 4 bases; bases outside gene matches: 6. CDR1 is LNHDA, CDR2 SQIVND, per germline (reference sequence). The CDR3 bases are TGTGCCAGTAGTATCGAAGGGACAGTTAATCAGCCCCAGCATTTT. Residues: CASSIEGTVNQPQHF.

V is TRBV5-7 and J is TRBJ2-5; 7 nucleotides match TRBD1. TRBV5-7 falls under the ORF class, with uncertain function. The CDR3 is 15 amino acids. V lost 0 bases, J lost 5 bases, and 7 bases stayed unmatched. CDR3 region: CASSLEGQGGETQYF. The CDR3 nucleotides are TGTGCCAGCAGCTTGGAGGGGCAAGGGGGCGAGACCCAGTACTTC.

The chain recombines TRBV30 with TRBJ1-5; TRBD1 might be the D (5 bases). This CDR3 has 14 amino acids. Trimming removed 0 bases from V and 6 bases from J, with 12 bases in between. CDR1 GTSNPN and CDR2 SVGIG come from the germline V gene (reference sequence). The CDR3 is CAWSVQGGAQPQHF. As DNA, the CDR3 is TGTGCCTGGAGTGTCCAGGGAGGGGCTCAGCCCCAGCATTTT.

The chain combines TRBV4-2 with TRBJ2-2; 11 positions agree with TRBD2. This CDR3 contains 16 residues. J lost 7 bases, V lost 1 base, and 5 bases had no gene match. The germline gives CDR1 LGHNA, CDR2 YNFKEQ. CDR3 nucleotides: TGTGCCAGCAGCCAAGGGCTAGCGGGGGGTATCGGGGAGCTGTTTTTT. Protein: CASSQGLAGGIGELFF.

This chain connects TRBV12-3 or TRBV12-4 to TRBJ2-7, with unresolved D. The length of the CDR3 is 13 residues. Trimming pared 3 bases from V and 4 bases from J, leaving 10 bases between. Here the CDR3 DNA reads TGTGCCAGCAGTTTCGGGCCCAAATACGAGCAGTACTTC. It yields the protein CASSFGPKYEQYF.

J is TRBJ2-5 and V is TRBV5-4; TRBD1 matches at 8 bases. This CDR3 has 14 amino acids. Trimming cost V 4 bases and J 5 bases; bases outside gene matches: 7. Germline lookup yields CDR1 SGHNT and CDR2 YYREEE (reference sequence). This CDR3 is CASSLDRAGETQYF. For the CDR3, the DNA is TGTGCCAGCAGCCTGGACAGGGCTGGGGAGACCCAGTACTTC.

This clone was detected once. Here the CDR3 reads CASSSDRGGETQYF. The CDR3 DNA is TGTGCCAGCAGTTCGGACAGGGGAGGAGAGACCCAGTACTTC. This chain connects TRBV6-6 to TRBJ2-5; 9 bases align to TRBD1. Germline CDR1 reads MNHNY; CDR2 reads SVGAGI (reference sequence). This CDR3 spans 14 amino acids. V was pared by 4 bases and J by 4 bases, with 4 bases of the junction left unmatched.

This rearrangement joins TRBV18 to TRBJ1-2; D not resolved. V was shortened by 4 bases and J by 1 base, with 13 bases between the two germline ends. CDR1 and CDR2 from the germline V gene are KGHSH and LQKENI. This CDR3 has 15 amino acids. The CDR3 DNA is TGTGCCAGCTCACGTAGCGGACCCGATAACTATGGCTACACCTTC. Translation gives CASSRSGPDNYGYTF.

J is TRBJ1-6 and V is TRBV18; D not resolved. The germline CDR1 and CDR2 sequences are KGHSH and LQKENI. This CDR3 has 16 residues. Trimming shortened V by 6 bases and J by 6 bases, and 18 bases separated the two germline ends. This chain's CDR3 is CASSYAPGPVNSPLHF. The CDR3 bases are TGTGCCAGCTCGTACGCACCGGGCCCCGTTAATTCACCCCTCCACTTT. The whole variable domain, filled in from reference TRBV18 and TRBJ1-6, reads NAGVMQNPRHLVRRRGQEARLRCSPMKGHSHVYWYRQLPEEGLKFMVYLQKENIIDESGMPKERFSAEFPKEGPSILRIQQVVRGDSAAYFCASSYAPGPVNSPLHFGNGTRLTVT.